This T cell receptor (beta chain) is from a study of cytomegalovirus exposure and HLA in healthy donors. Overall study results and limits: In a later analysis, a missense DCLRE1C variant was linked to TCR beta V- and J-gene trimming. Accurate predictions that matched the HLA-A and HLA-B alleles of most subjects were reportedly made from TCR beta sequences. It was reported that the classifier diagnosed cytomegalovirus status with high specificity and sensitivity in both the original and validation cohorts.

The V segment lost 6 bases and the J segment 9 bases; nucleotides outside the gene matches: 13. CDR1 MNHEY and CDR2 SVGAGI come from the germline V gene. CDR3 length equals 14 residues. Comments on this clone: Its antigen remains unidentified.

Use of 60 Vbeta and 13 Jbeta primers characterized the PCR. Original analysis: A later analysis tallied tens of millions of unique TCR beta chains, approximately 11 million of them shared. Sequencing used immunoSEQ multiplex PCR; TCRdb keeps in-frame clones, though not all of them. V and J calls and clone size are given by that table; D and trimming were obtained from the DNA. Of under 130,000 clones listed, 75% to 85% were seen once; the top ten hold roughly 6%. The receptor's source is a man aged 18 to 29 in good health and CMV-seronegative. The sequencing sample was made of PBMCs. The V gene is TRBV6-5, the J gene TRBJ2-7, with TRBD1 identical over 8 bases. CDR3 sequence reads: CASRTGGRLHGQYF. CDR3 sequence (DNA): TGTGCCAGCAGAACAGGGGGTCGGTTGCACGGGCAGTACTTC.